This T cell receptor (beta chain) was obtained from a study of OX40 agonist ivuxolimab in advanced cancers. The overall study: Patients receiving dose escalation had hepatocellular carcinoma, melanoma, renal cell or head and neck cancer. Overall study findings and caveats: Among the nonresponders, some also had low normalized T-cell clonal expansion.

Here immunoSEQ multiplex PCR was the method, and the copy in TCRdb shows in-frame clones only, minus some. The repertoire has roughly 49,000 clones, about nine tenths of them found once; the top ten carry less than 3.5%. The investigators sampled blood at baseline, at cycle 4 day 1, and at cycle 7 day 1. The CDR3 contains 15 residues. The germline V and J ends were trimmed by 6 bases and 2 bases, with 17 bases remaining between them. From germline, CDR1 is MNHEY and CDR2 SVGAGI. Turning to this clone: Its antigen is currently unknown.

The TCR comes from an adult with an advanced solid tumor such as melanoma, head and neck, liver or kidney cancer. This chain connects TRBV6-5 to TRBJ2-7; possibly TRBD1 for D (6 bases). Here the sequenced sample was CD4+ or CD8+ T cells sorted from blood, taken in a trial of the OX40 agonist ivuxolimab. The chain's CDR3 is CASSYDRNTPYEQYF. In DNA form, the CDR3 reads TGTGCCAGCAGCTACGACAGGAATACTCCCTACGAGCAGTACTTC.